Listed below are T cell receptor beta chains from one sample, sequenced in a study of blood T cells in healthy people across ages. Each CDR3 protein gets one entry after TCRdb re-called the 5' RACE reads with MiXCR. Here the sample spans some 710,000 distinct CDR3 sequences, about half being singletons. The sequencing input was blood. The receptors shown here come from a man aged 80 or over in good health. Both conserved end residues are part of each CDR3. A D gene is named only where the DNA matches it firmly. For some rows the clone size is stated as once, few or many, or as a class when expanded; others skip it.

j_gene	abundance	v_gene	d_gene	len	CDR3aa	CDR3nt
TRBJ2-3	.	TRBV20-1	.	12	CSPRVGTDTQYF	TGCAGTCCCAGGGTGGGCACAGATACGCAGTATTTT
TRBJ2-7	.	TRBV15	.	14	CATSNRHCSYEQYF	TGTGCCACCAGCAACCGACACTGCTCCTACGAGCAGTACTTC
TRBJ2-7	.	TRBV7-2	.	14	CASSLRRVLSEQYF	TGTGCCAGCAGCTTACGGCGGGTACTTTCTGAGCAGTACTTC
TRBJ2-1	.	TRBV14	TRBD2	16	CASSALAGEAYDEQFF	TGTGCCAGCAGCGCACTAGCGGGAGAGGCCTACGATGAGCAGTTCTTC
TRBJ2-5	few	TRBV4-2	TRBD2	17	CASSQGPAGEGQETQYF	TGTGCCAGCAGCCAAGGACCGGCGGGAGAAGGGCAAGAGACCCAGTACTTC
TRBJ2-7	.	TRBV28	TRBD1	16	CASSSRDRGGTYEQYF	TGTGCCAGCAGTAGCCGGGACAGGGGGGGAACCTACGAGCAGTACTTC
TRBJ2-7	many	TRBV7-2	TRBD2	13	CASSLSGGTEQYF	TGTGCCAGCAGCTTAAGCGGGGGGACCGAGCAGTACTTC
TRBJ2-3	once	TRBV3-1	.	15	CASSQDSQGTDTQYF	TGTGCCAGCAGCCAAGATTCCCAGGGCACAGATACGCAGTATTTT
TRBJ2-5	.	TRBV28	.	13	CASTYGGAYEQYF	TGTGCCAGCACCTACGGGGGAGCGTATGAGCAGTACTTC
TRBJ2-5	few	TRBV4-2	.	14	CASSQESRQHKQYF	TGTGCCAGCAGCCAAGAAAGCCGGCAGCATAAGCAGTACTTC
TRBJ1-2	.	TRBV4-1	.	15	CASSQDGGVDYGYTF	TGCGCCAGCAGCCAAGATGGAGGGGTTGATTATGGCTACACCTTC
TRBJ1-2	.	TRBV7-8	TRBD1	15	CASSRDRGHPGGYTF	TGTGCCAGCAGCCGCGACAGGGGGCACCCGGGTGGCTACACCTTC
TRBJ2-7	.	TRBV4-2	TRBD2	17	CASSQDLSGTTSYEQYF	TGTGCCAGCAGCCAAGATCTGAGCGGGACGACCTCCTACGAGCAGTACTTC
TRBJ2-7	.	TRBV7-9	.	14	CASSLGPQGYEQYF	TGTGCCAGCAGCTTGGGACCGCAAGGCTACGAGCAGTACTTC
TRBJ2-5	.	TRBV7-2	.	14	CASSSPTRNNEQYF	TGTGCCAGCAGCTCCCCAACTAGAAACAATGAGCAGTACTTC
TRBJ2-7	few	TRBV6-2/TRBV6-3	TRBD2	16	CASSDALAGGPDEQYF	TGTGCCAGCAGTGATGCCCTAGCGGGAGGGCCAGACGAGCAGTACTTC